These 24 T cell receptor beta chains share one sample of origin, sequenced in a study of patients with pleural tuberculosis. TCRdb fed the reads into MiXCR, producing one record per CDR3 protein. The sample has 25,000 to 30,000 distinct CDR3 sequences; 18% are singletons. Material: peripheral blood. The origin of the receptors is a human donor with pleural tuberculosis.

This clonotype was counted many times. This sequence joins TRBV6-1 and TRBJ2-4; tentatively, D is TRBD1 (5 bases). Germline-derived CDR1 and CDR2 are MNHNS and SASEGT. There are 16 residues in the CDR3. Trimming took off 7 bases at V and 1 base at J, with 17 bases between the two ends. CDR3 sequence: CASIPKSGAAKNIQYF. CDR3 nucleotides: TGTGCCAGCATCCCGAAGTCTGGGGCGGCCAAAAACATTCAGTACTTC.

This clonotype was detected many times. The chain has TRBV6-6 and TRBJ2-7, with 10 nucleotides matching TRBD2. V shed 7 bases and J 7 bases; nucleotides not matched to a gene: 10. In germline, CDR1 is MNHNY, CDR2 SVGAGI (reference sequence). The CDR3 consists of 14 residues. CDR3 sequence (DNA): TGTGCCAGCACCAAAGAGTCTAGCGGGAGAGAGCAGTACTTC. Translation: CASTKESSGREQYF.

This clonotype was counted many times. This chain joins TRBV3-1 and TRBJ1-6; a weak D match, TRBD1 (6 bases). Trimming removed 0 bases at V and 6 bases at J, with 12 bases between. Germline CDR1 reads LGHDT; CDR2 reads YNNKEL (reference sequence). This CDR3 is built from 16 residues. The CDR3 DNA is TGTGCCAGCAGCCAAGATAAGGACAGAAGTAATTCACCCCTCCACTTT. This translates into CASSQDKDRSNSPLHF.

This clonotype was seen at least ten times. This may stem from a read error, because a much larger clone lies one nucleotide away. CDR3 region: CAGNPTENTEAFF. In nucleotides, the CDR3 is TGTGCCGGCAACCCGACCGAGAACACTGAAGCTTTCTTT. The V gene is TRBV28, the J gene TRBJ1-1; D gene ambiguous. Germline CDR1 and CDR2: MDHEN and SYDVKM. This CDR3 is built from 13 residues. V was clipped by 11 bases and J by 1 base, with 14 bases between them.

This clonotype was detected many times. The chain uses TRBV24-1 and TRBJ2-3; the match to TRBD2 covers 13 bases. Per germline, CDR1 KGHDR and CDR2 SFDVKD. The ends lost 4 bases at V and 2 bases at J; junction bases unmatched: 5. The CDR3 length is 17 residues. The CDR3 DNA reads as TGTGCCACCAGTGACGCTGGACTAGCGGGAGACACAGATACGCAGTATTTT. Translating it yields CATSDAGLAGDTDTQYF.

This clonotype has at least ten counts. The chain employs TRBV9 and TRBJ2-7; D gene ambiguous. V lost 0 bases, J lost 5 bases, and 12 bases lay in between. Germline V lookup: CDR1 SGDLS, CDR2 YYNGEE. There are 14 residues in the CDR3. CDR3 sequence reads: CASSVGGSWDEQYF. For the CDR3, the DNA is TGTGCCAGCAGCGTAGGTGGTTCTTGGGACGAGCAGTACTTC. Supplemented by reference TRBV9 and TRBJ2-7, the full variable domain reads DSGVTQTPKHLITATGQRVTLRCSPRSGDLSVYWYQQSLDQGLQFLIQYYNGEERAKGNILERFSAQQFPDLHSELNLSSLELGDSALYFCASSVGGSWDEQYFGPGTRLTVT.

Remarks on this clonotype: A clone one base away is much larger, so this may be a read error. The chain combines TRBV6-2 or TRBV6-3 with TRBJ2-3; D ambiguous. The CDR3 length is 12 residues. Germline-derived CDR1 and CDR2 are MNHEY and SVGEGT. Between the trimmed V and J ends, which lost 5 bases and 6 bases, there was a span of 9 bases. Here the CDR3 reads CASSLRRDTQYF. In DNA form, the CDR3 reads TGTGCCAGCAGTCTACGGCGGGATACGCAGTATTTT.

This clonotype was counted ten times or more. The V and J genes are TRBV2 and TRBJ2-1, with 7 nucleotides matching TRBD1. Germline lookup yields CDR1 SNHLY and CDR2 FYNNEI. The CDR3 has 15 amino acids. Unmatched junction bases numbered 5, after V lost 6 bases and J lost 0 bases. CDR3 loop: CASRPGTVSYNEQFF. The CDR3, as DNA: TGTGCCAGCAGACCGGGGACAGTCTCCTACAATGAGCAGTTCTTC.

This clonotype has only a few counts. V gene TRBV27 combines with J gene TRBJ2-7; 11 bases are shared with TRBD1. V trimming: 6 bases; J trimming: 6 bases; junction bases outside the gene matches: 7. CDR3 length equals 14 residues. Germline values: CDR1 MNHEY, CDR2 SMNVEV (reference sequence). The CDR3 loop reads CASRGQGVSGEQYF. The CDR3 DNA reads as TGTGCCAGCAGGGGACAGGGGGTTTCCGGCGAGCAGTACTTC.

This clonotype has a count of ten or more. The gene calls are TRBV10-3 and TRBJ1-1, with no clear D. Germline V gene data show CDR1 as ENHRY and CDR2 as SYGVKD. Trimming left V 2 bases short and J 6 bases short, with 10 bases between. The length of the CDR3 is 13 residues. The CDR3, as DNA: TGTGCCATCAGTGAGCCGGCAGGCGCTGAAGCTTTCTTT. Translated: CAISEPAGAEAFF.

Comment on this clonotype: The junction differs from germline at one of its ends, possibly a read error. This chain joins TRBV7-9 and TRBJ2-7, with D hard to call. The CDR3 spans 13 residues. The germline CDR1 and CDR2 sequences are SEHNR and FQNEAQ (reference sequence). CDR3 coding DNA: TGTGCCAGCAGCTTAGATTCCCCAGTTCGGCAGCACTTT. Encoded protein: CASSLDSPVRQHF.

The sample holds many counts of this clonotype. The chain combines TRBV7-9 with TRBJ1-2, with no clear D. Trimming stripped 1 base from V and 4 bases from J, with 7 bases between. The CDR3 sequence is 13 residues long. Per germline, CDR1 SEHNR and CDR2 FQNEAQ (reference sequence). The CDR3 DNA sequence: TGTGCCAGCAGCTTAGAGTACAGCTATGGCTACACCTTC. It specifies CASSLEYSYGYTF.

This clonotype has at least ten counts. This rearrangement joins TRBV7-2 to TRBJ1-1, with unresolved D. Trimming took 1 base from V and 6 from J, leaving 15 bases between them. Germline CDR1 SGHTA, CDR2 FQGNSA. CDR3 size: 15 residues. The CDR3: CASSLDSAWAAEAFF. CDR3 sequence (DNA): TGTGCCAGCAGCTTAGATTCTGCTTGGGCCGCTGAAGCTTTCTTT.

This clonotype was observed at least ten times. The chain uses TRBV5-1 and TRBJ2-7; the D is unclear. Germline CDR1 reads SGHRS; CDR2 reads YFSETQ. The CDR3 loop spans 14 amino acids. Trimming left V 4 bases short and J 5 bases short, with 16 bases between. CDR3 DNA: TGCGCCAGCAGCCCCGTGCGAGCCAATGACGAGCAGTACTTC. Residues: CASSPVRANDEQYF.

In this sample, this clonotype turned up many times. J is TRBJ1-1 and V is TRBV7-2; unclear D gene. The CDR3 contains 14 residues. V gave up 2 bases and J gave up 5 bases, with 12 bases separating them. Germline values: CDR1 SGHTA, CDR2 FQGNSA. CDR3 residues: CASSLKAALTEAFF. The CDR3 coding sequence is TGTGCCAGCAGCTTAAAGGCAGCCTTAACTGAAGCTTTCTTT.

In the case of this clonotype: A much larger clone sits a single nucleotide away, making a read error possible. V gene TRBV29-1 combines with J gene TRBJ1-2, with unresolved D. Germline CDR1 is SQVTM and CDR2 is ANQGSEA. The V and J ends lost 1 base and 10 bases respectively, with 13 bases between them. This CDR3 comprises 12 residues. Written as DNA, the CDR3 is TGCAGCGTTGAAGGGTCATCGAGGAACTACACCTTC. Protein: CSVEGSSRNYTF.

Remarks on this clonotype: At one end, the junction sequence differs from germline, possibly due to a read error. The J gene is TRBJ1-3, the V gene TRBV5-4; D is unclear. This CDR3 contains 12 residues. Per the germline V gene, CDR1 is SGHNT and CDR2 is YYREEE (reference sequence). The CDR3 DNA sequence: TGTGCCAGCAGCTTACCGGGAAACACCGTATATTTT. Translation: CASSLPGNTVYF. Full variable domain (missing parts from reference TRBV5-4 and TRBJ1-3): ETGVTQSPTHLIKTRGQQVTLRCSSQSGHNTVSWYQQALGQGPQFIFQYYREEENGRGNFPPRFSGLQFPNYSSELNVNALELDDSALYLCASSLPGNTVYFGEGSWLTVV.

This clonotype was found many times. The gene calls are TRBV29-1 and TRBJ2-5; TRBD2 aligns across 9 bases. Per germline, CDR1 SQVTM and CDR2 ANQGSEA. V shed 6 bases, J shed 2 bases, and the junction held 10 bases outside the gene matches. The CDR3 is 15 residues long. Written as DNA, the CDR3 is TGCAGCGTCTTGGGCGGGAGGGGGTGGCAAGAGACCCAGTACTTC. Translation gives CSVLGGRGWQETQYF.

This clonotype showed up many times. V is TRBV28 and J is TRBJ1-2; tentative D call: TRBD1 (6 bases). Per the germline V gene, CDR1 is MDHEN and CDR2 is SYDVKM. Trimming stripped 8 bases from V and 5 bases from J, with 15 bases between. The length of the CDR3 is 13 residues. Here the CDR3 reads CASQSTGRYGYTF. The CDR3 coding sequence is TGTGCCAGCCAATCTACAGGGAGGTATGGCTACACCTTC.

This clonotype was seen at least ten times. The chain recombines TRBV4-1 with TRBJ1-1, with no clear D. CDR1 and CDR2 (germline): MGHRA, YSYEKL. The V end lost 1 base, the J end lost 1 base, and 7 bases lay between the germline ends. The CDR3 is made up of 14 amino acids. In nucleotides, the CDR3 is TGCGCCAGCAGCCAAGTGGCGGGGAACACTGAAGCTTTCTTT. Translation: CASSQVAGNTEAFF.

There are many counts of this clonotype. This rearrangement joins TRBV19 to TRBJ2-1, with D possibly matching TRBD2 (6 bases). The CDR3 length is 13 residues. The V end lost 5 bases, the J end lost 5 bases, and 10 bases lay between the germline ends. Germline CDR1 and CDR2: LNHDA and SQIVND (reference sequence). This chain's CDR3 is CASSLEGHNEQFF. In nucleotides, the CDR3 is TGTGCCAGTAGTCTGGAGGGCCACAATGAGCAGTTCTTC.

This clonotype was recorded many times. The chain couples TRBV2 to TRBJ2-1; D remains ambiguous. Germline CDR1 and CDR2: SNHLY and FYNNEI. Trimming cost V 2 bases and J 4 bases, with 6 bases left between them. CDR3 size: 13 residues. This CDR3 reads CASSERRYNEQFF. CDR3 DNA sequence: TGTGCCAGCAGTGAACGACGGTACAATGAGCAGTTCTTC.

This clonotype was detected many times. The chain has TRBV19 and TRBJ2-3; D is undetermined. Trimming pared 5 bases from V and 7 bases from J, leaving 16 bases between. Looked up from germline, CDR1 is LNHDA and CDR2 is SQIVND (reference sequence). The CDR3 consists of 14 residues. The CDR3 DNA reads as TGTGCCAGTAGTCGACAAATTGGAGTATATACGCAGTATTTT. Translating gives CASSRQIGVYTQYF.

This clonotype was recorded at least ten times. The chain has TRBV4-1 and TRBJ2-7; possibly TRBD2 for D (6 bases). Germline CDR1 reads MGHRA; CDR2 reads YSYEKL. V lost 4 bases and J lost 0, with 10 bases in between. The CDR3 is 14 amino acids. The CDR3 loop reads CASSPTGSSYEQYF. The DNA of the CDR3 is TGCGCCAGCAGCCCCACCGGGAGCTCCTACGAGCAGTACTTC.